These 22 T cell receptor beta chains originate from one sample sequenced in a study of cytomegalovirus exposure and HLA in healthy donors. The PCR used 60 Vbeta and 13 Jbeta primers. The table came from immunoSEQ multiplex PCR; TCRdb's copy has only in-frame clones and leaves some out. Here the sample spans about 200,000 clones, 70% to 85% being singletons. Material for sequencing was PBMCs. These receptors all stem from a boy between 2 and 10 years old in good health and CMV-seronegative.

The V and J genes are TRBV15 and TRBJ2-3; 7 bases line up with TRBD2. The CDR3 contains 16 residues. Germline V gene lookup returns CDR1 LNHNV and CDR2 YYDKDF (reference sequence). Trimming cost V 5 bases and J 0 bases; bases outside gene matches: 8. Here the CDR3 DNA reads TGTGCCACCAGCCGTCTAGCGGTTACTAGCACAGATACGCAGTATTTT. It encodes CATSRLAVTSTDTQYF.

This chain uses TRBV7-3 with TRBJ1-6; 9 nucleotides align to TRBD1. J was trimmed by 6 bases and V by 2 bases; bases with no gene match: 2. CDR3 size: 15 residues. The V gene's germline CDR1 is SGHTA and CDR2 FQGTGA. The CDR3 loop reads CASSLVGQGNSPLHF. For the CDR3, the DNA is TGTGCCAGCAGCTTAGTGGGACAGGGTAATTCACCCCTCCACTTT.

This chain connects TRBV7-9 to TRBJ2-7, with D possibly matching TRBD2 (5 bases). This CDR3 region has 14 residues. Trimming took off 3 bases at V and 2 bases at J, with 11 bases between the two ends. Germline V lookup: CDR1 SEHNR, CDR2 FQNEAQ (reference sequence). The CDR3 protein is CASSFSRGTYEQYF. The DNA for the CDR3 is TGTGCCAGCAGCTTTAGTCGGGGAACCTACGAGCAGTACTTC.

The count of this clone is one. The DNA of the CDR3 is TGTGCCAGCAGTTACCGAGGACAAAGCCCCACAGATACGCAGTATTTT. It encodes CASSYRGQSPTDTQYF. V and J are TRBV6-5 and TRBJ2-3, with D possibly being TRBD1 (5 bases). V lost 2 bases and J 2 bases, leaving 14 bases between the germline ends. CDR1 and CDR2 (germline): MNHEY, SVGAGI. The CDR3 contains 16 residues.

The V call is TRBV6-1, the J call TRBJ2-1; the match to TRBD1 covers 8 bases. The CDR3 has 16 residues. J lost 6 bases, V lost 2 bases, and 9 bases had no gene match. Germline assignment: CDR1 MNHNS and CDR2 SASEGT. DNA of the CDR3: TGTGCCAGCAGTGAACCCGGACAGGGACCCGGCAATGAGCAGTTCTTC. This translates into CASSEPGQGPGNEQFF.

The chain joins TRBV6-5 to TRBJ1-1; D is perhaps TRBD1 (6 bases). This CDR3 is 15 amino acids long. The germline V gene has CDR1 MNHEY and CDR2 SVGAGI. Trimming left V 6 bases short and J 4 bases short, with 18 bases between. The CDR3 DNA reads TGTGCCAGCAGCGGGTTGGGAGGGGGTGCCACTGAAGCTTTCTTT. This sequence encodes CASSGLGGGATEAFF.

The gene calls are TRBV6-4 and TRBJ2-1, with 7 nucleotides matching TRBD1. Germline CDR1 reads MRHNA; CDR2 reads SNTAGT. This CDR3 comprises 16 residues. Trimming took 1 base from V and 5 from J; bases not matched to a gene: 8. CDR3 DNA: TGTGCCAGCAGTGACTATGGGACAGTGGGTGACAATGAGCAGTTCTTC. The encoded protein is CASSDYGTVGDNEQFF.

This rearrangement joins TRBV19 to TRBJ1-1, with D possibly being TRBD1 (5 bases). Germline V gene sequence: CDR1 LNHDA, CDR2 SQIVND (reference sequence). The V and J ends lost 6 bases and 5 bases respectively, with 16 bases between them. CDR3 length: 14 amino acids. This CDR3 is CASRPSRAHTEAFF. The CDR3 bases are TGTGCCAGTAGACCCTCCAGGGCACATACTGAAGCTTTCTTT.

Here the CDR3 DNA reads TGCAGCGTTGTTGACAGGGGAGTCCACGAGCAGTACTTC. This translates into CSVVDRGVHEQYF. The chain recombines TRBV29-1 with TRBJ2-7; 8 bases fit TRBD1. Trimming removed 4 bases from V and 5 bases from J; junction bases left unmatched: 7. Per the germline V gene, CDR1 is SQVTM and CDR2 is ANQGSEA. The CDR3 extends over 13 amino acids.

This chain uses TRBV4-3 with TRBJ1-3; the D gene is possibly TRBD1 (5 bases). The germline V gene encodes CDR1 LGHNA and CDR2 YSLEER. The ends were cut back, 3 bases at V and 0 bases at J, with 15 bases in the middle. CDR3 size: 17 residues. The CDR3 protein is CASSHQQATSSGNTIYF. The CDR3 region has the DNA TGCGCCAGCAGCCACCAACAGGCAACCAGCTCTGGAAACACCATATATTTT.

The chain carries TRBV7-9 and TRBJ2-3, with a possible D match to TRBD2 (6 bases). Germline V CDR1 and CDR2: SEHNR, FQNEAQ (reference sequence). The V end was cut by 5 bases, the J end by 0 bases, with 18 bases between. This CDR3 contains 17 residues. The CDR3 spells CASSPPGVGASTDTQYF. CDR3 in DNA: TGTGCCAGCAGCCCCCCGGGAGTTGGGGCCAGCACAGATACGCAGTATTTT.

This clone occurred once. The chain uses TRBV5-1 and TRBJ2-4; 16 bases agree with TRBD2. The CDR3 totals 21 residues. The V gene end was trimmed by 3 bases and the J gene end by 2 bases; junction bases not matched to a gene: 14. Germline values: CDR1 SGHRS, CDR2 YFSETQ. The CDR3, as DNA: TGCGCCAGCAGCTCCCCCCGGGGGACTAGCGGGGGGGCTACGTCCAAAAACATTCAGTACTTC. This gives the protein CASSSPRGTSGGATSKNIQYF. The full variable domain, completed using reference TRBV5-1 and TRBJ2-4, is KAGVTQTPRYLIKTRGQQVTLSCSPISGHRSVSWYQQTPGQGLQFLFEYFSETQRNKGNFPGRFSGRQFSNSRSEMNVSTLELGDSALYLCASSSPRGTSGGATSKNIQYFGAGTRLSVL.

The rearrangement links TRBV6-5 to TRBJ2-6, with D unresolved. The germline V and J ends were trimmed by 0 bases and 4 bases, with 10 bases remaining between them. Per the germline V gene, CDR1 is MNHEY and CDR2 is SVGAGI. The CDR3 is 16 amino acids. CDR3 in amino acids: CASSYSRRDGANVLTF. CDR3 DNA sequence: TGTGCCAGCAGTTACTCGAGGAGAGACGGGGCCAACGTCCTGACTTTC.

This rearrangement joins TRBV7-2 to TRBJ1-1; no reliable D call. Germline V gives CDR1 SGHTA, CDR2 FQGNSA. The CDR3 consists of 16 residues. Trimming took off 5 bases at V and 1 base at J, with 17 bases between the two ends. The CDR3 coding sequence is TGTGCCAGCAGCCAAAACCGGGAACTCAAGAACACTGAAGCTTTCTTT. It encodes CASSQNRELKNTEAFF. The full variable domain, completed using reference TRBV7-2 and TRBJ1-1, is GAGVSQSPSNKVTEKGKDVELRCDPISGHTALYWYRQSLGQGLEFLIYFQGNSAPDKSGLPSDRFSAERTGGSVSTLTIQRTQQEDSAVYLCASSQNRELKNTEAFFGQGTRLTVV.

The V call is TRBV5-8, the J call TRBJ1-4; 11 nucleotides line up with TRBD1. CDR3 length equals 14 residues. Germline assignment: CDR1 SGHTS and CDR2 YDEGEE. Trimming at V came to 3 bases and at J to 6 bases, leaving 1 base not matched to a gene. DNA for the CDR3: TGTGCCAGCAGCTGGACAGGGGGCTATGAAAAACTGTTTTTT. Protein: CASSWTGGYEKLFF. Using reference TRBV5-8 and TRBJ1-4 for the parts outside the CDR3, the full variable domain is EAGVTQSPTHLIKTRGQQATLRCSPISGHTSVYWYQQALGLGLQFLLWYDEGEERNRGNFPPRFSGRQFPNYSSELNVNALELEDSALYLCASSWTGGYEKLFFGSGTQLSVL.

This chain uses TRBV11-2 with TRBJ2-3, with 11 bases lining up with TRBD2. This CDR3 has 17 amino acids. In germline, CDR1 is SGHAT, CDR2 FQNNGV. With 5 bases clipped from V and 3 bases from J, the junction kept 10 bases outside the gene matches. The CDR3 spells CASSPRILAGETDTQYF. Written as DNA, the CDR3 is TGTGCCAGCAGCCCTAGAATACTAGCGGGGGAAACAGATACGCAGTATTTT.

The rearrangement joins TRBV19 to TRBJ2-5; D not certain. Judging by the DNA end, TRBJ2-7 fits better; the J call may be wrong. Germline V gives CDR1 LNHDA, CDR2 SQIVND (reference sequence). CDR3 length: 14 amino acids. As DNA, the CDR3 is TGTGCCAGTAGTTATTCAGGTTTTTCCTACGAGCAGTACTTC. Its translation is CASSYSGFSYEQYF.

V and J are TRBV2 and TRBJ1-2, with no clear D. V gave up 6 bases and J gave up 7 bases, with 9 bases separating them. Looked up from germline, CDR1 is SNHLY and CDR2 is FYNNEI. This CDR3 comprises 11 residues. The CDR3 bases are TGTGCCAGCAGGACACTGGGTGGCTACACCTTC. This translates into CASRTLGGYTF.

This clone was seen a few times. The CDR3 reads CASSLTGMNIQYF. CDR3 nucleotides: TGTGCCAGCAGCTTAACGGGTATGAACATTCAGTACTTC. The rearrangement uses TRBV7-9 and TRBJ2-4, with no clear D. Germline V gives CDR1 SEHNR, CDR2 FQNEAQ (reference sequence). The V and J ends lost 2 bases and 7 bases respectively, with 9 bases between them. The CDR3 extends over 13 amino acids.

The gene calls are TRBV6-5 and TRBJ1-2; unclear D gene. The length of the CDR3 is 16 residues. V lost 0 bases, J lost 7 bases, and 18 bases lay in between. CDR1 and CDR2 (germline): MNHEY, SVGAGI. The chain's CDR3 is CASSYSLIPGPGGYTF. The CDR3 nucleotides are TGTGCCAGCAGTTACTCCTTGATACCCGGTCCGGGTGGCTACACCTTC.

The gene calls are TRBV11-1 and TRBJ1-1, with D tentatively TRBD1 (6 bases). CDR1 is SGHAT and CDR2 is FQDESV in the germline V gene (reference sequence). Trimming removed 0 bases from V and 3 bases from J, with 11 bases in between. The CDR3 runs 15 residues. As DNA, the CDR3 is TGTGCCAGCAGCTTAGCGACCACAGGGTACACTGAAGCTTTCTTT. It is translated as CASSLATTGYTEAFF.

Only a few counts were recorded for this clone. The rearrangement joins TRBV2 to TRBJ2-3; 7 nucleotides match TRBD1. In germline, CDR1 is SNHLY, CDR2 FYNNEI. The CDR3 is 15 residues long. With 6 bases clipped from V and 3 bases from J, the junction kept 9 bases outside the gene matches. The DNA for the CDR3 is TGTGCCAGCAGCGCCGACAGGGCCCGAACAGATACGCAGTATTTT. Protein: CASSADRARTDTQYF. The whole variable domain, filled in from reference TRBV2 and TRBJ2-3, reads EPEVTQTPSHQVTQMGQEVILRCVPISNHLYFYWYRQILGQKVEFLVSFYNNEISEKSEIFDDQFSVERPDGSNFTLKIRSTKLEDSAMYFCASSADRARTDTQYFGPGTRLTVL.